This entry lists 7 T cell receptor beta chains sequenced from one sample in a study of CD8 T cells in ankylosing spondylitis. TCRdb re-called the 5' RACE reads through MiXCR, storing one row per CDR3 protein. In the table there are around 150,000 distinct CDR3 sequences, over 9.5% of which are singletons. The sample taken for sequencing was blood, either unsorted or a sorted T cell fraction (not recorded which). These receptors all stem from a female donor with ankylosing spondylitis or in good health (not recorded which).

This clonotype was observed at least ten times. The CDR3 DNA reads as TGCGCCAGCCACCAGGGGGTGGACACTGAAGCTTTCTTT. This encodes CASHQGVDTEAFF. J is TRBJ1-1 and V is TRBV10-2; 7 bases agree with TRBD1. CDR1 is WSHSY, CDR2 SAAADI, per germline. V lost 8 bases, J lost 3 bases, and 6 bases stayed unmatched. The CDR3 loop spans 13 amino acids.

This clonotype was counted at least ten times. The chain couples TRBV3-1 to TRBJ2-7; 7 bases are a match to TRBD1. The CDR3 is 17 residues long. V trimming: 0 bases; J trimming: 2 bases; junction bases outside the gene matches: 10. Germline lookup yields CDR1 LGHDT and CDR2 YNNKEL (reference sequence). The CDR3 region is CASSQEFVRTGPYEQYF. In nucleotides, the CDR3 is TGTGCCAGCAGCCAAGAGTTCGTTAGGACAGGACCCTACGAGCAGTACTTC.

This clonotype was picked up many times. The chain has TRBV7-3 and TRBJ2-5, with a tentative D call TRBD2 (5 bases). Germline V gene data show CDR1 as SGHTA and CDR2 as FQGTGA. Trimming removed 5 bases at V and 5 bases at J, with 18 bases between. This CDR3 region has 15 residues. The DNA of the CDR3 is TGTGCCAGCAGCCTAGTGAGCGGATTCGGCGAGACCCAGTACTTC. Its protein is CASSLVSGFGETQYF. The full variable domain, its missing parts supplied by reference TRBV7-3 and TRBJ2-5, is GAGVSQTPSNKVTEKGKYVELRCDPISGHTALYWYRQSLGQGPEFLIYFQGTGAADDSGLPNDRFFAVRPEGSVSTLKIQRTERGDSAVYLCASSLVSGFGETQYFGPGTRLLVL.

Points on this clonotype: Given a much more abundant clone one base away, this may be a read error. J is TRBJ2-3 and V is TRBV3-1; tentatively, D is TRBD1 (5 bases). The CDR3 is 14 residues long. Germline loops: CDR1 LGHDT, CDR2 YNNKEL (reference sequence). V was trimmed by 4 bases and J by 3 bases, leaving 11 bases between them. The CDR3 DNA reads TGTGCCAGCAGCCCAGGGTATTTGACAGATACGCAGTATTTT. This translates into CASSPGYLTDTQYF.

This clonotype was counted at least ten times. The chain links TRBV7-6 to TRBJ2-1; the D is unclear. Germline loops: CDR1 SGHVS, CDR2 FNYEAQ. V was pared by 1 base and J by 0 bases, with 7 bases between. The CDR3 extends over 15 amino acids. CDR3 sequence (DNA): TGTGCCAGCAGCTTAGTCCCAGCCTCCTACAATGAGCAGTTCTTC. Its protein product is CASSLVPASYNEQFF.

This clonotype appeared many times. The DNA of the CDR3 is TGTGCCACCAGCAGAAGCCGCGATTCCCCCTACAATGAGCAGTTCTTC. Translated, it gives CATSRSRDSPYNEQFF. This chain uses TRBV15 with TRBJ2-1; D remains unclear. The V end lost 2 bases, the J end lost 2 bases, and 13 bases lay between the germline ends. CDR3 length: 16 residues. Looked up from germline, CDR1 is LNHNV and CDR2 is YYDKDF (reference sequence).

This clonotype appeared many times. The J gene is TRBJ1-5, the V gene TRBV20-1, with D uncertain. CDR3 length equals 14 residues. Germline V gives CDR1 DFQATT, CDR2 SNEGSKA (reference sequence). Trimming stripped 4 bases from V and 5 bases from J, with 15 bases between. In DNA form, the CDR3 reads TGCAGTGCTAAGACCCCCCTTGGAGATCAGCCCCAGCATTTT. Its translation is CSAKTPLGDQPQHF.